A selection of T cell receptor beta chains follows, all from one sample in a study of cytomegalovirus exposure and HLA in healthy donors. Sequencing used immunoSEQ multiplex PCR; TCRdb keeps in-frame clones, though not all of them. The data hold 170,000 or so clones, with approximately 88% observed a single time. The sample consisted of PBMCs. The receptors stem from a boy aged 2-15 years in good health and CMV-seronegative. CDR3s leave out the opening cysteine and the closing phenylalanine or tryptophan. A D gene is named only where the DNA matches it firmly. A clone size is listed for some rows: how often the clone was seen (once, few, many), or a class if it is expanded.

d_call clone_size v_call cdr3_aa
TRBD1 . TRBV6-6 ASSYSLTGANYGYT
. . TRBV20-1 SATTDNGYT
. few TRBV7-9 ASSLSDRSYGYT
TRBD1 . TRBV25-1 ASSERQGGDQPQH
. . TRBV12-5 ASGLGPGLGGGGEQF
TRBD2 . TRBV11-2 ASSSLAGGGYEQY
. . TRBV7-3 ASSSRTLDTQY
TRBD2 once TRBV5-1 ASSVPGTRGQTQY
TRBD1 . TRBV27 ASSLDRGNEQF
TRBD1 . TRBV7-3 ASSRNRGSKNIQY
TRBD1 . TRBV7-9 ASSPRTGGAF
. . TRBV6-1 ASSEWRNGWGSYEQY
TRBD1 . TRBV27 ASSLDRGGEAF
. . TRBV5-1 ASSPDQETQY
. . TRBV28 ASSALGTGLSHEKLF
. . TRBV13 ASSLRAGRLETQY
. . TRBV7-2 ASSLAVTSFYEQY
. . TRBV6-1 ASSEAHRETEAF
. . TRBV4-1 ASSQVGAGDTGELF
. . TRBV6-1 ASSFRGPLQETQY
. . TRBV19 ASIPQGLMNTEAF
TRBD1 once TRBV9 ASSVGTGDSYEQY
. . TRBV9 ASSEAPTDTEAF
. . TRBV6-6 ASTSPGSEQF